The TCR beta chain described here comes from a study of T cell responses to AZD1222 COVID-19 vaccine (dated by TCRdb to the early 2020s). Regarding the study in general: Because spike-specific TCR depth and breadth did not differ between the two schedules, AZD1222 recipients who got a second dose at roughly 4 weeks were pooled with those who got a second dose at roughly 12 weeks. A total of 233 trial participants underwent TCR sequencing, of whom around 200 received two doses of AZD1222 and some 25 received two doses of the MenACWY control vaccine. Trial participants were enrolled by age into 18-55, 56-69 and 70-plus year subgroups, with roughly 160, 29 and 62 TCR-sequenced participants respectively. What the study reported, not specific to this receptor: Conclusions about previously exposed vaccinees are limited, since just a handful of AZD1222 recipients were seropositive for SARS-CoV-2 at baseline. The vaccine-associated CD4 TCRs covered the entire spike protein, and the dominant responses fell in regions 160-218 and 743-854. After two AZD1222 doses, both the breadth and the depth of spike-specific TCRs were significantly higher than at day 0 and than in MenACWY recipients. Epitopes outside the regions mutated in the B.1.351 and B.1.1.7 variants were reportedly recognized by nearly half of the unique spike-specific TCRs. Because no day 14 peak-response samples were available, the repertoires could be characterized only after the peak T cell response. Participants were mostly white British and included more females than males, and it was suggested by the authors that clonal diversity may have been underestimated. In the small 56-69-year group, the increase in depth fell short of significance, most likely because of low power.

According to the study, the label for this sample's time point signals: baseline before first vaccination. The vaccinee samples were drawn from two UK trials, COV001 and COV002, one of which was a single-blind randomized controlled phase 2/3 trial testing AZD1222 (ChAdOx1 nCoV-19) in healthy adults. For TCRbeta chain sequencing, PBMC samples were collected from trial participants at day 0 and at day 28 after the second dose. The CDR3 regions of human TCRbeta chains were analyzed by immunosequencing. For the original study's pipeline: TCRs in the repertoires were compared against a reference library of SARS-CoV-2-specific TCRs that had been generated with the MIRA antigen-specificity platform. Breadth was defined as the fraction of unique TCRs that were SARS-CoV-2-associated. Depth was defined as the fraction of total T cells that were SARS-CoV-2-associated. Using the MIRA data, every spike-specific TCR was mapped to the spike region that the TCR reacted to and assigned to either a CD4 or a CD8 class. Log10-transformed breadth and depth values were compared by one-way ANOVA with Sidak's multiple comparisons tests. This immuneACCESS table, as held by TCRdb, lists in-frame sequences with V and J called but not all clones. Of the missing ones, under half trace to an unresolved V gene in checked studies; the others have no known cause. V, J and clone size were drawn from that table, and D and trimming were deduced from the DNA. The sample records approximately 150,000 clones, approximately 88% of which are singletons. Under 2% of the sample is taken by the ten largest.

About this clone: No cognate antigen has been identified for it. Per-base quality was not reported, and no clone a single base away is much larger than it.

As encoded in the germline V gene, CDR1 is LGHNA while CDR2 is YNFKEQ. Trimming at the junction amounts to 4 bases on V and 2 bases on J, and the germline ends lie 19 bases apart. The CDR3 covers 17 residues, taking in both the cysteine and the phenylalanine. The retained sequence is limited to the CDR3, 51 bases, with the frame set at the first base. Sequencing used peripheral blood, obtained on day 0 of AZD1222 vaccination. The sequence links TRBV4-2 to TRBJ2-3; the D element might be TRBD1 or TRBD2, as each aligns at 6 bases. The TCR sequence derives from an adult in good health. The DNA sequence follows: TGTGCCAGCAGCCGGGGGGCAGCGGACCTACTCACAGATACGCAGTATTTT. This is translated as CASSRGAADLLTDTQYF.